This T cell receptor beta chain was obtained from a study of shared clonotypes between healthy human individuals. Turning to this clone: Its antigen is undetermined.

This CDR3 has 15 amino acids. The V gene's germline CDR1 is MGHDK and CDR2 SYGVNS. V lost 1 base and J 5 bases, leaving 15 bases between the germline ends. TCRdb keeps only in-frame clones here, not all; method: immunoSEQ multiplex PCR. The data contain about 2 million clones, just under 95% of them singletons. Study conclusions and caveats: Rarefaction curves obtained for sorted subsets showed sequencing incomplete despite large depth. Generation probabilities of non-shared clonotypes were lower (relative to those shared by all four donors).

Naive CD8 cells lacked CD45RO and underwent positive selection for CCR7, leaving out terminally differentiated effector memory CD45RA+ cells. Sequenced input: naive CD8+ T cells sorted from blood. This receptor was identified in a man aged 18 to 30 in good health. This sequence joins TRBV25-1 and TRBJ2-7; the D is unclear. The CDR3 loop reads CASSEWLPPGDEQYF. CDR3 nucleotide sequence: TGTGCCAGCAGTGAATGGTTACCCCCTGGGGACGAGCAGTACTTC.